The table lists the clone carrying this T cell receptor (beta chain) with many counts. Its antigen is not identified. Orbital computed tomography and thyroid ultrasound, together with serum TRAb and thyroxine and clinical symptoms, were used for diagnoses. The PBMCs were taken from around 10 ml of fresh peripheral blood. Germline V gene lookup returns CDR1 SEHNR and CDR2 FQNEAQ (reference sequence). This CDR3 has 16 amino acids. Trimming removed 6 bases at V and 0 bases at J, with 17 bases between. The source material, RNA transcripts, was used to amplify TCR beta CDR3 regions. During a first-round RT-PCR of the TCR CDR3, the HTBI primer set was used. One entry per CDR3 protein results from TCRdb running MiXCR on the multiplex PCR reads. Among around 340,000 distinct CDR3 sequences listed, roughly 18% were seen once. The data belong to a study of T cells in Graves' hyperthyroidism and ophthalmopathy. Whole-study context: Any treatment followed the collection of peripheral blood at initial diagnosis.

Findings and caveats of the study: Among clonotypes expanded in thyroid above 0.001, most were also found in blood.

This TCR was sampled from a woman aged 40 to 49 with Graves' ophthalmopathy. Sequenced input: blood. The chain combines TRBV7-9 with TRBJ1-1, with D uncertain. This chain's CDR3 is CASRPGTGSMNTEAFF. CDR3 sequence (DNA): TGTGCCAGCAGGCCGGGAACCGGTAGCATGAACACTGAAGCTTTCTTT.